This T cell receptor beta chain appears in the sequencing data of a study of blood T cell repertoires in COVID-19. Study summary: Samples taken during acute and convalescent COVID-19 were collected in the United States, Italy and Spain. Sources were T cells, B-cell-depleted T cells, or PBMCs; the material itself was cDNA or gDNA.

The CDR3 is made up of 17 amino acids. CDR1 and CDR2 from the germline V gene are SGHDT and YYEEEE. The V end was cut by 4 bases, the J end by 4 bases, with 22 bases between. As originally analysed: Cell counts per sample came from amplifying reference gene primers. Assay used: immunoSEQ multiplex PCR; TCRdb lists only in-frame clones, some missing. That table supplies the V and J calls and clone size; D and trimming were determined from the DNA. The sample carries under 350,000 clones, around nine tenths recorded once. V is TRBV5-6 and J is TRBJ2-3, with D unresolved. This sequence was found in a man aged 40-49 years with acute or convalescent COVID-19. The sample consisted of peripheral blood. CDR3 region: CASSPAGAPTSADTQYF. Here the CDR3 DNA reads TGTGCCAGCAGCCCGGCCGGAGCGCCTACGAGTGCAGATACGCAGTATTTT.